This entry is about one TCR beta chain. Its antigen remains undetermined. No base-level quality is on record; no much larger clone is a single base apart. This sample is part of a study of blood T cells in healthy people across ages (dated by TCRdb to between 2014 and 2017). Background for the entire study: Template switching captured roughly one uniquely barcoded TCR beta cDNA molecule per two T cells in model experiments. Using deep sequencing normalized with unique cDNA molecular identifiers, the study measured how TCR beta repertoire diversity changes with age. The donors were split into four age groups: young (average 16 years), middle-aged (roughly 42), aged (roughly 60) and long-lived (about 82). To avoid experimental bias, donors of different ages were randomly spread across the sequencing lanes. Using the same blood draw, the study looked at two additional independent replicas of 1 million unique cDNA reads for two donors, one aged 18 to 30 and the other aged 80 or older.

Including the terminal cysteine and phenylalanine, the CDR3 comprises 16 residues. The only DNA kept is the CDR3, 48 bases in frame from the first base. Here V drops 6 bases and J drops 3 bases, and the junction holds 6 bases not matched to any gene. The germline V gene yields MDHEN for CDR1 and SYDVKM for CDR2. Donors were 40 or so systemically healthy Caucasian individuals from Russia aged roughly 6 to 95 years. Each donor gave around 9 milliliters of peripheral blood, collected into EDTA-treated Vacutainer tubes. Ficoll-Paque density-gradient centrifugation was used to isolate PBMCs, with at least 7 million per sample. Trizol reagent was used to extract total RNA from the PBMCs, yielding at least 5 micrograms per sample. The percentages of naive CD45RAhigh/CD27high T cells were determined by flow cytometry on a PBMC aliquot from every donor. Beyond this particular receptor, the publication reports: Estimates of total diversity based on one million sequenced T cells were regarded as lower bounds and as underestimates. Compared with the aged group, more naive CD4+ T cells, fewer expanded clones and increased TCR diversity were shown by the long-lived group, suggesting age selection. Because profiling used bulk unsorted PBMCs, naive and antigen-experienced compartments could not be compared conclusively. Observed TCR beta diversity per million T cells fell roughly linearly with age, and a significant reduction was already apparent by age roughly 40. Because donor CMV infection status was unknown, age-related changes in expanded clonotypes were potentially confounded. Observed TCR beta diversity correlated strongly with the percentage of naive T cells measured by flow cytometry.

To prepare the library, 5' RACE was applied. The data were produced on an Illumina HiSeq 2500. The second PCR ran for roughly 6 to 11 cycles and used a J-beta primer mix along with a sample-barcoded 5' primer. A unique molecular identifier was introduced onto each TCR beta cDNA molecule by a template-switch 5' adaptor carrying 12 random nucleotides. Each sample yielded at least 3 million CDR3-containing paired-end reads. The Mint cDNA synthesis kit, primed by a TRBC-specific oligonucleotide, was used to synthesize first-strand cDNA from all RNA. Following uracil-DNA glycosylase treatment, all cDNA underwent a first 18-cycle PCR with the universal primers M1SS and BC2_uni_R. Per the source publication's procedure: For normalization, 1 million high-quality reads were randomly selected from each sample, with every read carrying a distinct molecular identifier. Instead of being binned into consensus sequences, reads with shared molecular identifiers were discarded. MiTCR, with a Q25 quality threshold and the strictest error-elimination algorithm, was used for CDR3 identification, clonotype clustering and error correction. A nonparametric unseen species model using Euler transformation provided a lower-bound estimate of total TCR beta diversity. The raw public reads went through TCRdb reprocessing: fastp at Q25, MiXCR clone calling, in-frame beta chains kept. Each entry is one CDR3 protein sequence, shown with its most common DNA and genes. The V and J calls and clone size come from TCRdb's table, not from the authors' own analysis. This sample comprises about 970,000 distinct CDR3 sequences, 51% of them detected only once. The top ten clones comprise around a fifth of the sample.

Source material: blood. This chain joins TRBV28 to TRBJ2-4, and 12 junction bases match TRBD1. This receptor was identified in a woman aged 55 to 70 in good health. This receptor has the CDR3 CASRGRDRGHKNIQYF. The DNA sequence reads TGTGCCAGCAGGGGACGGGACAGGGGGCACAAAAACATTCAGTACTTC. Joined to the reference TRBV28 and TRBJ2-4 proteins, this CDR3 gives the full variable domain: DVKVTQSSRYLVKRTGEKVFLECVQDMDHENMFWYRQDPGLGLRLIYFSYDVKMKEKGDIPEGYSVSREKKERFSLILESASTNQTSMYLCASRGRDRGHKNIQYFGAGTRLSVL.